One and the same sample provided the 24 T cell receptor beta chains below, sequenced in a study of T cells in localized non-small cell lung cancer. Generated by immunoSEQ multiplex PCR, the TCRdb table keeps only in-frame clones and is missing some. The sample has about 59,000 clones, around 90% seen once. The sequenced sample was peripheral blood, obtained before any cancer treatment. These receptor sequences come from a man between 35 and 75 years old with stage I squamous cell lung carcinoma.

The genes are TRBV18 and TRBJ2-7; TRBD1 aligns across 9 bases. V lost 6 bases to trimming and J lost 7 bases; unmatched junction nucleotides: 10. The CDR3 covers 14 residues. CDR1 and CDR2 from the germline V gene are KGHSH and LQKENI. The CDR3 sequence: CASSPRDRDREQYF. For the CDR3, the DNA is TGTGCCAGCTCCCCCCGGGACAGGGACCGGGAGCAGTACTTC.

The V and J genes are TRBV10-3 and TRBJ2-3; 9 bases match TRBD1. Germline CDR1 ENHRY, CDR2 SYGVKD. V lost 5 bases and J lost 1; bases outside the gene matches: 10. The CDR3 spans 17 residues. The CDR3 DNA is TGTGCCATCAGTCCAGGGACAGGGAAAGAGGGCACAGATACGCAGTATTTT. Translating gives CAISPGTGKEGTDTQYF.

This chain links TRBV5-4 with TRBJ2-5; TRBD2 is a possible D gene (6 bases). Germline V gene lookup returns CDR1 SGHNT and CDR2 YYREEE (reference sequence). The ends were cut back, 2 bases at V and 3 bases at J, with 14 bases in the middle. There are 15 residues in the CDR3. The CDR3 DNA sequence: TGTGCCAGCAGCTTCTTCGGGACTTCAGAAGAGACCCAGTACTTC. The encoded protein is CASSFFGTSEETQYF.

A remark on this clone: Sequence at one end of the junction differs from germline and may be a read error. V gene TRBV4-3 combines with J gene TRBJ1-3; a possible D gene is TRBD1 (5 bases). CDR3 size: 12 residues. The germline gives CDR1 LGHNA, CDR2 YSLEER. The CDR3 nucleotides read TGCGCCAGCAGCCTCGGGACCAACGCCCCGGATTTT. Protein sequence: CASSLGTNAPDF.

The V and J genes are TRBV2 and TRBJ1-4, with D uncertain. The CDR3 has 13 residues. Trimming stripped 10 bases from V and 0 bases from J, with 9 bases between. Germline lookup yields CDR1 SNHLY and CDR2 FYNNEI. CDR3 nucleotide sequence: TGTGCCACCAGGCTTTCAACTAATGAAAAACTGTTTTTT. Translation gives CATRLSTNEKLFF.

The rearrangement uses TRBV11-2 and TRBJ2-7; D is unresolved. CDR3 size: 13 residues. The germline V and J ends were trimmed by 7 bases and 1 base, with 11 bases remaining between them. Germline V CDR1 and CDR2: SGHAT, FQNNGV. The chain's CDR3 is CASTLDGSYEQYF. In DNA, the CDR3 is TGTGCCAGCACCCTGGACGGTTCCTACGAGCAGTACTTC.

The chain couples TRBV5-6 to TRBJ1-1; TRBD1 aligns across 7 bases. CDR3 length: 13 residues. Germline V CDR1 and CDR2: SGHDT, YYEEEE. V lost 5 bases and J lost 4; bases outside the gene matches: 5. The CDR3 nucleotides are TGTGCCAGCAGTTTAGGGGGCCGCACTGAAGCTTTCTTT. It specifies CASSLGGRTEAFF.

This rearrangement joins TRBV5-4 to TRBJ2-3; 7 positions agree with TRBD1. Germline V gene data show CDR1 as SGHNT and CDR2 as YYREEE (reference sequence). Trimming at V came to 1 base and at J to 3 bases, leaving 2 bases not matched to a gene. This CDR3 comprises 14 residues. The CDR3 sequence is CASSLRDRTDTQYF. In DNA form, the CDR3 reads TGTGCCAGCAGCTTGCGGGACAGAACAGATACGCAGTATTTT.

V and J are TRBV15 and TRBJ1-5, with a tentative D call TRBD1 (5 bases). Germline V gene data show CDR1 as LNHNV and CDR2 as YYDKDF (reference sequence). The CDR3 is 15 amino acids. The V and J ends lost 8 bases and 2 bases respectively, with 16 bases between them. The CDR3 is CATGEGIRGNQPQHF. The CDR3 DNA sequence: TGTGCCACCGGGGAGGGGATCAGGGGCAATCAGCCCCAGCATTTT.

The CDR3 region is CAITPGQGALETQYF. In DNA form, the CDR3 reads TGTGCCATCACCCCGGGACAGGGGGCTTTGGAGACCCAGTACTTC. The V and J genes are TRBV10-3 and TRBJ2-5; 12 bases map to TRBD1. This CDR3 region has 15 residues. Germline V gene sequence: CDR1 ENHRY, CDR2 SYGVKD. After removal of 7 bases from V and 5 bases from J, the junction contained 8 bases not matched to a gene.

This chain connects TRBV10-3 to TRBJ2-3; 8 nucleotides match TRBD2. Germline trimming cut 6 bases from V and 4 bases from J; bases unmatched to any gene: 3. The CDR3 spans 13 residues. Germline CDR1 and CDR2: ENHRY and SYGVKD. The CDR3 coding sequence is TGTGCCATCAGCCCAGCGGGAGCAGATACGCAGTATTTT. It translates to CAISPAGADTQYF.

CDR3 region: CATSREQGGYGYTF. CDR3 bases: TGTGCCACCAGCAGAGAGCAGGGAGGCTATGGCTACACCTTC. V gene TRBV15 combines with J gene TRBJ1-2, with a tentative D call TRBD1 (5 bases). The CDR3 loop spans 14 amino acids. V was clipped by 0 bases and J by 4 bases, with 9 bases between them. CDR1 and CDR2 from the germline V gene are LNHNV and YYDKDF (reference sequence).

In DNA form, the CDR3 reads TGTGCCAGCAGCGTGGGACAGGAGCAGTTCTTC. Translation gives CASSVGQEQFF. The J gene is TRBJ2-1, the V gene TRBV7-2; 7 bases align to TRBD1. The CDR3 sequence is 11 residues long. Trimming removed 5 bases from V and 10 bases from J; junction bases left unmatched: 2. CDR1 SGHTA and CDR2 FQGNSA come from the germline V gene.

The rearrangement uses TRBV7-8 and TRBJ2-3; TRBD1 is a possible D gene (6 bases). Trimming left V 5 bases short and J 5 bases short, with 11 bases between. The CDR3 totals 13 residues. The germline gives CDR1 SGHVS, CDR2 FQNEAQ. The CDR3 loop is CASSLGQKDTQYF. The CDR3 coding sequence is TGTGCCAGCAGCCTCGGACAGAAAGATACGCAGTATTTT.

The genes are TRBV30 and TRBJ2-1; tentative D call: TRBD2 (5 bases). CDR1 and CDR2 from the germline V gene are GTSNPN and SVGIG (reference sequence). V lost 2 bases to trimming and J lost 2 bases, with 10 bases between them. There are 14 residues in the CDR3. The CDR3: CAWSLVGAYNEQFF. The CDR3 DNA is TGTGCCTGGAGTTTAGTGGGAGCCTACAATGAGCAGTTCTTC.

The rearrangement links TRBV7-2 to TRBJ2-1; TRBD2 matches 9 bases. The CDR3 is 14 amino acids. CDR1 SGHTA and CDR2 FQGNSA come from the germline V gene. J was trimmed by 14 bases and V by 1 base; bases with no gene match: 9. The chain's CDR3 is CASSLEISGRTEFF. Here the CDR3 DNA reads TGTGCCAGCAGCTTAGAAATTAGCGGGAGAACGGAGTTCTTC.

This clone was observed a few times. This same CDR3 is encoded by further DNA sequences in the sample. The chain recombines TRBV29-1 with TRBJ2-7; TRBD2 agrees at 10 bases. Germline V lookup: CDR1 SQVTM, CDR2 ANQGSEA. The CDR3 is made up of 13 amino acids. Trimming removed 4 bases from V and 4 bases from J; junction bases left unmatched: 4. CDR3 in amino acids: CSVGTSGNYEQYF. CDR3 coding DNA: TGCAGCGTTGGGACTAGCGGAAATTACGAGCAGTACTTC.

The rearrangement joins TRBV7-2 to TRBJ2-7, with 7 bases identical to TRBD1. J lost 2 bases, V lost 1 base, and 5 bases had no gene match. CDR1 is SGHTA and CDR2 is FQGNSA in the germline V gene. The CDR3 consists of 15 residues. For the CDR3, the DNA is TGTGCCAGCAGCTTAGAAAGGACAGGAGCCTACGAGCAGTACTTC. It yields the protein CASSLERTGAYEQYF.

V usage is TRBV4-1 and J usage is TRBJ2-7; the match to TRBD2 covers 13 bases. CDR1 is MGHRA and CDR2 is YSYEKL in the germline V gene. V dropped 1 base and J dropped 1; count of bases not matched to a gene: 7. The CDR3 spans 18 residues. The CDR3 bases are TGCGCCAGCAGCCAAGGGTGGACTAGCGGGAGTCGGTCCTACGAGCAGTACTTC. This sequence encodes CASSQGWTSGSRSYEQYF.

CDR3 sequence reads: CASSIGQGEGWNQPQHF. CDR3 DNA sequence: TGTGCCAGTAGTATCGGACAGGGGGAAGGTTGGAATCAGCCCCAGCATTTT. The chain combines TRBV19 with TRBJ1-5, with TRBD1 identical over 10 bases. The CDR3 totals 17 residues. The V segment lost 3 bases and the J segment 4 bases; nucleotides outside the gene matches: 9. Germline lookup yields CDR1 LNHDA and CDR2 SQIVND (reference sequence).

This chain uses TRBV14 with TRBJ2-7; 9 bases agree with TRBD1. V shed 1 base and J 6 bases; nucleotides not matched to a gene: 4. CDR1 and CDR2 (germline): SGHDN, FVKESK. There are 14 residues in the CDR3. The DNA for the CDR3 is TGTGCCAGCAGCCAAGGGACAGGGGTTGCCGAGCAGTACTTC. Protein: CASSQGTGVAEQYF.

The rearrangement uses TRBV11-2 and TRBJ2-2; 8 bases fit TRBD1. Germline V gene data show CDR1 as SGHAT and CDR2 as FQNNGV. With 3 bases clipped from V and 1 base from J, the junction kept 1 base outside the gene matches. The CDR3 sequence is 15 residues long. Here the CDR3 DNA reads TGTGCCAGCAGCTTCAGGGGGCGGAACACCGGGGAGCTGTTTTTT. Protein sequence: CASSFRGRNTGELFF.

The gene calls are TRBV9 and TRBJ1-2; no reliable D call. The V end was cut by 0 bases, the J end by 5 bases, with 8 bases between. The CDR3 is 13 residues long. Germline V gene data show CDR1 as SGDLS and CDR2 as YYNGEE. The CDR3: CASSVDSEYGYTF. In nucleotides, the CDR3 is TGTGCCAGCAGCGTAGACAGCGAGTATGGCTACACCTTC.

The CDR3 nucleotides read TGTGCCAGCAGTTTGGGCGGGGGGGGAACAGATACGCAGTATTTT. Amino acids: CASSLGGGGTDTQYF. V gene TRBV28 combines with J gene TRBJ2-3; 9 nucleotides line up with TRBD2. In germline, CDR1 is MDHEN, CDR2 SYDVKM. The CDR3 covers 15 residues. The V segment lost 3 bases and the J segment 3 bases; nucleotides outside the gene matches: 4.